The clone carrying this T cell receptor beta chain was observed a handful of times. This sample was taken from a study of tumour-infiltrating T cells in Burkitt lymphoma. Profiling relied on immunoSEQ multiplex PCR, and the TCRdb table lists in-frame clones only, not all of them. The data contain several hundred clones, 15% to 20% of them seen just once; the ten biggest clones take up 4% to 5.5%. The CDR3 runs 15 residues. Germline values: CDR1 SGHTA, CDR2 FQGNSA. Trimming left V 1 base short and J 0 bases short, with 7 bases between. The TCR originated in a human donor with Burkitt lymphoma. V usage is TRBV7-2 and J usage is TRBJ1-3, with D unresolved. Sequenced input: tumor tissue. CDR3 bases: TGTGCCAGCAGCTTAGTCGCTGACTCTGGAAACACCATATATTTT. Its translation: CASSLVADSGNTIYF.